This T cell receptor beta chain stems from a study of blood T cells in healthy people across ages. CDR3 length: 17 residues. The germline gives CDR1 LGHDT, CDR2 YNNKEL (reference sequence). Next came a second PCR, run for about 6 to 11 cycles, which used a sample-barcoded 5' primer along with a J-beta primer mix. TCRdb re-analysed the 5' RACE reads in MiXCR, keeping a single row per CDR3 protein. The table lists about a million distinct CDR3 sequences, 45% to 60% of them singletons. The sample comprised blood. This chain uses TRBV3-1 with TRBJ2-5; 8 nucleotides match TRBD2. The DNA end favors TRBJ2-7, so the J call may be wrong. This clonotype originated in a woman aged 60-70 years in good health. The DNA for the CDR3 is TGTGCCAGCAGCCAAGATCTCTTGAGCGGGAGTCGGAACGAGCAGTACTTC. Residues: CASSQDLLSGSRNEQYF.